These T cell receptor beta chains were read from a single sample in a study of T-cell memory formation after mild COVID-19. A single record per CDR3 protein comes from TCRdb applying MiXCR to the 5' RACE reads. Found here are 300,000 to 400,000 distinct CDR3 sequences, 12% to 15% of them singletons; the top ten hold about 20%. The specimen sequenced was PBMCs or a T cell subset sorted from them (not recorded which). Receptors were obtained from a man between 18 and 29 years old who had mild COVID-19 (a few samples of this study predate the infection). Cell type and time point are not known. CDR3s include the opening cysteine and the closing phenylalanine or tryptophan. Fields, in order: V gene, D gene, clone size, J gene, CDR3 DNA, CDR3 protein. D genes are given only for firm matches. The size entry is marked missing in some rows and otherwise reads once, few, many or a size class.

>TRBV4-1|.|few|TRBJ2-1
TGCGCCAGCAGCCAAGGCCCCGGTGCGTGGGAGCAGTTCTTC
CASSQGPGAWEQFF
>TRBV7-2|TRBD1|.|TRBJ2-4
TGTGCCAGCAGCTCGGACAGGGGGAGGCAAAACATTCAGTACTTC
CASSSDRGRQNIQYF
>TRBV20-1|TRBD1|.|TRBJ2-2
TGCAGTGCTGGAGACCGTAAACAGGGGGCGAACGGGGAGCTGTTTTTT
CSAGDRKQGANGELFF
>TRBV7-2|TRBD1|many|TRBJ1-6
TGTGCCAGCAGCTCAAGACAGGGAACCGCTAATTCACCCCTCCACTTT
CASSSRQGTANSPLHF
>TRBV4-2|.|many|TRBJ1-2
TGTGCCAGCAGCCAAGGAGCGGATTATGGCTACACCTTC
CASSQGADYGYTF
>TRBV20-1|.|.|TRBJ2-3
TGCAGTGCTCTCCGGGGCCGCACAGATACGCAGTATTTT
CSALRGRTDTQYF
>TRBV2|.|few|TRBJ2-1
TGTGCCAGCAGTGTGGGGTGGACAACTCGAAGGCATTTC
CASSVGWTTRRHF
>TRBV5-1|.|.|TRBJ2-7
TGCGCCAGCAGCCCTCCAACCCGGGCCGAGCAGTACTTC
CASSPPTRAEQYF
>TRBV5-4|.|.|TRBJ2-7
TGTGCCAGCAGCTTTCCGGCGGCCCAAGGCTACGAGCAGTACTTC
CASSFPAAQGYEQYF
>TRBV5-1|.|few|TRBJ2-4
TGCGCCAGCAGAGATGGGGGAGCCAAAAACATTCAGTACTTC
CASRDGGAKNIQYF
>TRBV10-3|.|.|TRBJ2-7
TGTGCCATCAGCACCCGGGGTGAATTGGAGTCCTACGAGCAGTACTTC
CAISTRGELESYEQYF
>TRBV5-1|.|.|TRBJ2-3
TGCGCCAGCAGCTCGCCTTACGGCCCAGATACGCAGTATTTT
CASSSPYGPDTQYF
>TRBV4-1|.|few|TRBJ2-5
TGCGCCAGCAGCCAGCTCGGGACGGGACCGGAGACCCAGTACTTC
CASSQLGTGPETQYF
>TRBV24-1|.|few|TRBJ2-2
TGTGCCACCAGTGAGCGGGGCTATCTGGGCACCGGGGAGCTGTTTTTT
CATSERGYLGTGELFF
>TRBV4-2|.|few|TRBJ2-1
TGTGCCAGCAGCCAAGTAGAGGGCGGCGATGCCTACAATGAGCAGTTCTTC
CASSQVEGGDAYNEQFF
>TRBV20-1|.|few|TRBJ2-7
TGCAGTGCTAGAAATCCCCGGGCGGACCTCCCCTACGAGCAGTACTTC
CSARNPRADLPYEQYF
>TRBV5-6|.|few|TRBJ1-5
TGTGCCAGCAGCTCCGGATTCCAGCCCCAGCATTTT
CASSSGFQPQHF
>TRBV6-4|.|few|TRBJ1-6
TGTGCCAGCAGTGACTCTATTTGGGATTCACCCCTCCACTTT
CASSDSIWDSPLHF
>TRBV9|.|.|TRBJ1-1
TGTGCCAGCAGCTCCCGTGGGGGCGTCAACACTGAAGCTTTCTTT
CASSSRGGVNTEAFF
>TRBV7-2|TRBD1|many|TRBJ1-2
TGTGCCAGCAGCTTGGCTGGACAGGGGAGGAACTATGGCTACACCTTC
CASSLAGQGRNYGYTF
>TRBV5-1|TRBD1|.|TRBJ1-2
TGCGCCAGCAGCTTGGGAGACAGGGGCGGCGGTGGCTACACCTTC
CASSLGDRGGGGYTF
>TRBV4-1|.|few|TRBJ2-7
TGCGCCAGCAGCCCCCGGGATTCCGAGTCCTACGAGCAGTACTTC
CASSPRDSESYEQYF
>TRBV3-1|TRBD2|.|TRBJ2-5
TGTGCCAGCAGCCAAGTCCTAGCGGGGGGGCCGTACCAAGAGACCCAGTACTTC
CASSQVLAGGPYQETQYF
>TRBV11-2|.|few|TRBJ2-7
TGTGCCAGCAGCCAAGTAGGGCTAGCCCGAAACTACGAGCAGTACTTC
CASSQVGLARNYEQYF
>TRBV5-1|.|.|TRBJ2-5
TGCGCCAGCGCCCTCCAGGGGCAAAAAGAGACCCAGTACTTC
CASALQGQKETQYF
>TRBV5-1|TRBD1|.|TRBJ1-2
TGCGCCAGCAGCTTGCTAACAGGGGGCCGAGGCTACACCTTC
CASSLLTGGRGYTF
>TRBV10-3|.|many|TRBJ1-1
TGTGCCATCAGCCCGGGCCTCAAAAACACTGAAGCTTTCTTT
CAISPGLKNTEAFF
>TRBV12-3/TRBV12-4|.|many|TRBJ2-5
TGTGCCAGCAGCCCAACAGGGTATGAGACCCAGTACTTC
CASSPTGYETQYF
>TRBV4-3|.|few|TRBJ2-7
TGCGCCAGCAGCCGAGGGCGGCCTGGCCAGGCCTACGAGCAGTACTTC
CASSRGRPGQAYEQYF
>TRBV7-2|TRBD1|.|TRBJ1-2
TGTGCCAGCAGCTTAGCGTCATCCGGACAGGGGGCTTATGGCTACACCTTC
CASSLASSGQGAYGYTF
>TRBV7-2|TRBD1|many|TRBJ2-5
TGTGCCAGCAGTGCCCCTGGGACAGGGGGCACGAAGACCCAGTACTTC
CASSAPGTGGTKTQYF
>TRBV5-1|.|.|TRBJ2-5
TGCGCCAGCAGCTTGGAACTAGACTGGGCCGCAGAGACCCAGTACTTC
CASSLELDWAAETQYF
>TRBV5-1|.|few|TRBJ1-1
TGCGCCAGCAGCCCACGGGGGAACGTCGCTGAAGCTTTCTTT
CASSPRGNVAEAFF
>TRBV9|.|.|TRBJ1-3
TGTGCCAGCAGCGTAGCTGGGACGCCCTTCTCTGGAAACACCATATATTTT
CASSVAGTPFSGNTIYF